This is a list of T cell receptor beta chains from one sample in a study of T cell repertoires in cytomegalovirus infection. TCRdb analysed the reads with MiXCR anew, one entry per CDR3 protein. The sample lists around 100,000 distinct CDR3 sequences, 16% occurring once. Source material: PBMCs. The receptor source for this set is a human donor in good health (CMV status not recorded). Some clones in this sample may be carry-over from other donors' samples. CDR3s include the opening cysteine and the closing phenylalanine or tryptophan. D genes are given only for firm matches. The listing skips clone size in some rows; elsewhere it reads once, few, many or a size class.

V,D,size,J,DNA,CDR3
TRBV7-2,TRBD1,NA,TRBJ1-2,TGTGCCAGGAGCTTAATAGGGGGCCTCTATGGCTACACCTTC,CARSLIGGLYGYTF
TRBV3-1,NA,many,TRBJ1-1,TGTGCCAGCAGCCAAGATGATGGGGGGGCTGAAGCTTTCTTT,CASSQDDGGAEAFF
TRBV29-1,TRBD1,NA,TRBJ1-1,TGCAGCGTTGAAAAGGGACAGGGGGTGGCTGAAGCTTTCTTT,CSVEKGQGVAEAFF
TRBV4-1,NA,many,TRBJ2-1,TGCGCCAGCAGCCAAGATTACAGGGCGATTCATGAGCAGTTCTTC,CASSQDYRAIHEQFF
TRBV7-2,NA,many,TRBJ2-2,TGTGCCAGCAGCTTAGCCCAGCGGAACACCGGGGAGCTGTTTTTT,CASSLAQRNTGELFF
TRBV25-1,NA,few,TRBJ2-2,TGTGCCAGCAGTGACTGGTTGTCTGGCACCGGGGAGCTGTTTTTT,CASSDWLSGTGELFF
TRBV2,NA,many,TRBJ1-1,TGTGCCAGCAATATGGGCCCGAACACTGAAGCTTTCTTT,CASNMGPNTEAFF
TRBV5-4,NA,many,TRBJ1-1,TGTGCCAGCAGCTTGGAGCTTCGACTTACGAACACTGAAGCTTTCTTT,CASSLELRLTNTEAFF
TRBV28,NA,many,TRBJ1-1,TGTGCCAGCAACTGGGCGATGGGCACTGAAGCTTTCTTT,CASNWAMGTEAFF
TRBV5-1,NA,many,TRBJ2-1,TGCGCCAGCAGGTCTGGGCTAGCAACGAATGAGCAGTTCTTC,CASRSGLATNEQFF
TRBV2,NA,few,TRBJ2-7,TGTGCCAGCAGTGACGTGTACTCCTACGAGCAGTACTTC,CASSDVYSYEQYF
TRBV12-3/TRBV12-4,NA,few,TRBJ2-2,TGTGCCAGTAAAATCGGGGTCCGTAGTACCGGGGAGCTGTTTTTT,CASKIGVRSTGELFF
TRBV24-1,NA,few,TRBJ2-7,TGTGCCACCCCGGGACACCCCTACGAGCAGTACTTC,CATPGHPYEQYF
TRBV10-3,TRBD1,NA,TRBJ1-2,TGTGCCATCAGTGCCACTGATGGACAGGATGGCTACACCTTC,CAISATDGQDGYTF
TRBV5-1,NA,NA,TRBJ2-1,TGCGCCAGCAGCTTTGGAGGGGCAGGGTACAATGAGCAGTTCTTC,CASSFGGAGYNEQFF
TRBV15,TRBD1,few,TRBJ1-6,TGTGCCACCAGCAGAGATTATACAGGGGGAAATTCACCCCTCCACTTT,CATSRDYTGGNSPLHF